This T cell receptor (beta chain) was identified during a study of cytomegalovirus exposure and HLA in healthy donors. V lost 8 bases to trimming and J lost 0 bases; unmatched junction nucleotides: 7. In germline, CDR1 is SEHNR, CDR2 FQNEAQ (reference sequence). This CDR3 is built from 17 residues. Study observations and caveats: In vitro confirmation showed three CMV-associated chains to be CMV antigen specific. A few V segments could not be told apart, such as TRBV6-2 and TRBV6-3, and were left out.

For this clone: Its specificity is unknown.

Vbeta (60) and Jbeta (13) primers were used in the PCR. Data came from immunoSEQ multiplex PCR; TCRdb stores just in-frame clones and leaves some out. The sample lists approximately 150,000 clones, 82% occurring once. The sequencing input was PBMCs. The V gene is TRBV7-9, the J gene TRBJ2-3; 14 bases align to TRBD2. The TCR originated in a male donor in good health and CMV-seronegative. This CDR3 is CASGLTSGRVSTDTQYF. The DNA of the CDR3 is TGTGCCAGCGGACTGACTAGCGGGAGGGTTAGCACAGATACGCAGTATTTT. Full variable domain (outside the CDR3, taken from reference TRBV7-9 and TRBJ2-3): DTGVSQNPRHKITKRGQNVTFRCDPISEHNRLYWYRQTLGQGPEFLTYFQNEAQLEKSRLLSDRFSAERPKGSFSTLEIQRTEQGDSAMYLCASGLTSGRVSTDTQYFGPGTRLTVL.